The 3 T cell receptor beta chains below all came from one sample that was sequenced in a study of Graves' ophthalmopathy and Graves' hyperthyroidism. RNA transcripts provided the template for amplifying TCR beta CDR3 regions. HTBI primers primed a first-round RT-PCR, and a second-round multiplex PCR followed. MiXCR, run by TCRdb on the multiplex PCR reads, gives a single entry per CDR3 protein. The sample has over a million distinct CDR3 sequences, roughly 35% seen once. What was sequenced was peripheral blood or thyroid tissue (not recorded which). The receptors were gathered from an adult man with Graves' hyperthyroidism.

This clonotype has more than one count but fewer than ten. This chain connects TRBV20-1 to TRBJ2-7; D is perhaps TRBD1 (5 bases). Germline CDR1 reads DFQATT; CDR2 reads SNEGSKA (reference sequence). The V and J ends lost 3 bases and 1 base respectively, with 13 bases between them. This CDR3 contains 14 residues. In DNA, the CDR3 is TGCAGTGCTAGGGACCCAGACAGTTCCTACGAGCAGTACTTC. Translation gives CSARDPDSSYEQYF.

Notes on this clonotype: Given a much more abundant clone one base away, this may be a read error. The CDR3 reads CASSPKETGGWEQYF. As DNA, the CDR3 is TGTGCCAGCAGCCCTAAAGAGACAGGGGGTTGGGAGCAGTACTTC. The V gene is TRBV7-2, the J gene TRBJ2-7; 9 bases line up with TRBD1. The germline V gene encodes CDR1 SGHTA and CDR2 FQGNSA. V was pared by 5 bases and J by 7 bases, with 12 bases of the junction left unmatched. The CDR3 has 15 residues.

This clonotype has ten or more counts. V and J are TRBV7-2 and TRBJ1-5, with D maybe TRBD1 (5 bases). V was shortened by 6 bases and J by 5 bases, with 14 bases between the two germline ends. Germline values: CDR1 SGHTA, CDR2 FQGNSA. There are 14 residues in the CDR3. As DNA, the CDR3 is TGTGCCAGCAGTCCCCACCAGGGCTATCAGCCCCAGCATTTT. It yields the protein CASSPHQGYQPQHF.